A selection of T cell receptor beta chains follows, all from one sample in a study of cytomegalovirus exposure and HLA in healthy donors. Clones were read by immunoSEQ multiplex PCR, and TCRdb kept only the in-frame ones, dropping some. The sample lists 200,000 to 250,000 clones; 70% to 80% were seen once. The sample taken for sequencing was PBMCs. All receptors come from a male donor in good health and CMV-seronegative. Each CDR3 is given with its conserved first and last residue. Each record gives: clone size, D gene, V gene, J gene, CDR3 protein, CDR3 DNA. D genes are given only for firm matches. Size is omitted from some rows. Given values are once, few, many or a class for expanded clones.

-	-	TRBV5-6	TRBJ1-1	CASSPLGRNTEAFF	TGTGCCAGCAGCCCACTAGGACGGAACACTGAAGCTTTCTTT
-	TRBD1	TRBV19	TRBJ1-2	CASSIRDRLNYGYTF	TGTGCCAGTAGTATCCGGGACAGACTTAACTATGGCTACACCTTC
-	-	TRBV6-4	TRBJ1-1	CASSEIGTNTEAFF	TGTGCCAGCAGTGAAATTGGCACAAACACTGAAGCTTTCTTT
once	-	TRBV5-1	TRBJ1-5	CASSLGQPNQPQHF	TGCGCCAGCAGCTTGGGACAGCCTAATCAGCCCCAGCATTTT
-	-	TRBV19	TRBJ2-7	CASSIIGKVHEQYF	TGTGCCAGTAGTATAATCGGGAAAGTCCACGAGCAGTACTTC
once	-	TRBV5-4	TRBJ1-2	CASSSRQGLIGYTF	TGTGCCAGCAGCTCGCGGCAGGGACTGATTGGCTACACCTTC
once	TRBD2	TRBV4-1	TRBJ2-6	CASSQGELAGYSGANVLTF	TGCGCCAGCAGCCAAGGAGAACTAGCGGGATACTCTGGGGCCAACGTCCTGACTTTC
-	-	TRBV6-6	TRBJ1-1	CASSYVDTEAFF	TGTGCCAGCAGTTACGTAGACACTGAAGCTTTCTTT
-	-	TRBV28	TRBJ2-7	CASSLSQGPTYEQYF	TGTGCCAGCAGTCTATCCCAGGGCCCCACCTACGAGCAGTACTTC
-	TRBD2	TRBV2	TRBJ2-1	CASSPLASQYNEQFF	TGTGCCAGCAGTCCACTAGCGAGCCAATACAATGAGCAGTTCTTC
-	TRBD1	TRBV5-5	TRBJ1-3	CASSFQGENTIYF	TGTGCCAGCAGCTTCCAGGGGGAAAACACCATATATTTT
few	-	TRBV5-8	TRBJ1-5	CASTRQISNQPQHF	TGTGCCAGCACCCGACAGATTAGCAATCAGCCCCAGCATTTT
-	TRBD1	TRBV5-1	TRBJ1-4	CASSRGQVEKLFF	TGCGCCAGCAGCAGAGGACAGGTCGAAAAACTGTTTTTT
-	-	TRBV9	TRBJ1-3	CASSEGQGARGNTIYF	TGTGCCAGCAGCGAGGGGCAGGGTGCGAGGGGGAACACCATATATTTT
-	-	TRBV5-1	TRBJ2-3	CASSFRSDTQYF	TGCGCCAGCAGCTTTAGATCAGATACGCAGTATTTT
-	-	TRBV28	TRBJ1-2	CASSFMDSPQGGGYTF	TGTGCCAGCAGTTTCATGGACTCTCCCCAAGGGGGAGGCTACACCTTC
few	TRBD2	TRBV6-5	TRBJ2-7	CASSYLGTNIREQYF	TGTGCCAGCAGTTACCTCGGGACTAACATTAGGGAGCAGTACTTC
-	-	TRBV9	TRBJ2-1	CASSVGTAYNEQFF	TGTGCCAGCAGCGTAGGGACAGCCTACAATGAGCAGTTCTTC
-	TRBD2	TRBV9	TRBJ2-3	CASSVGSGTTLSPDTQYF	TGTGCCAGCAGCGTAGGCAGCGGGACGACACTTAGCCCCGATACGCAGTATTTT
few	TRBD2	TRBV4-2	TRBJ2-5	CASSQRAVSAGGETQYF	TGTGCCAGCAGCCAACGGGCTGTCTCCGCGGGAGGAGAGACCCAGTACTTC
-	-	TRBV5-5	TRBJ1-4	CASSLEGKGIANEKLFF	TGTGCCAGCAGCTTGGAGGGGAAGGGAATAGCTAATGAAAAACTGTTTTTT
-	TRBD1	TRBV9	TRBJ1-1	CASSVDGTADTEAFF	TGTGCCAGCAGCGTAGATGGGACAGCGGACACTGAAGCTTTCTTT
-	-	TRBV27	TRBJ2-5	CASSLISGGLETQYF	TGTGCCAGCAGTTTAATCTCTGGAGGCTTAGAGACCCAGTACTTC
-	-	TRBV29-1	TRBJ1-4	CSVVETANEKLFF	TGCAGCGTTGTTGAGACAGCTAATGAAAAACTGTTTTTT
-	TRBD1	TRBV28	TRBJ2-1	CASSPYHGQGVNEQFF	TGTGCCAGCAGCCCTTACCATGGACAGGGGGTGAATGAGCAGTTCTTC
-	TRBD2	TRBV5-4	TRBJ2-6	CASSRGGPPGANVLTF	TGTGCCAGCAGCCGCGGGGGTCCGCCGGGGGCCAACGTCCTGACTTTC
-	-	TRBV28	TRBJ1-5	CASSYPSFRGGSNQPQHF	TGTGCCAGCAGTTACCCCTCTTTCAGGGGTGGCAGCAATCAGCCCCAGCATTTT
-	-	TRBV28	TRBJ2-7	CASSLVRVYEQYF	TGTGCCAGCAGTTTAGTCAGGGTCTACGAGCAGTACTTC
few	TRBD2	TRBV19	TRBJ2-1	CARGTSGIDEQFF	TGTGCCAGAGGGACTAGCGGGATCGATGAGCAGTTCTTC
-	TRBD1	TRBV7-9	TRBJ1-2	CASTRQGTNYGYTF	TGTGCCAGCACCCGACAGGGTACTAACTATGGCTACACCTTC
once	-	TRBV12-5	TRBJ1-2	CASGSDPGDGYTF	TGTGCTAGTGGTTCCGACCCGGGGGATGGCTACACCTTC
once	-	TRBV5-1	TRBJ1-1	CASSLAGQGWTEAFF	TGCGCCAGCAGCTTGGCCGGGCAGGGATGGACTGAAGCTTTCTTT
-	-	TRBV30	TRBJ1-1	CAWRENSVNTEAFF	TGTGCCTGGAGAGAAAATTCGGTGAACACTGAAGCTTTCTTT
-	TRBD2	TRBV5-1	TRBJ2-1	CASSLGHTKGGNEQFF	TGCGCCAGCAGCTTGGGTCACACAAAGGGAGGGAATGAGCAGTTCTTC
-	TRBD1	TRBV5-1	TRBJ2-4	CASSFGQGRAKNIQYF	TGCGCCAGCAGCTTCGGACAGGGACGAGCCAAAAACATTCAGTACTTC
-	TRBD1	TRBV29-1	TRBJ1-2	CSVETGTGVYGYTF	TGCAGCGTTGAAACCGGGACAGGGGTCTATGGCTACACCTTC
-	-	TRBV7-9	TRBJ2-5	CSSSFQLQETQYF	TGTTCCAGCAGCTTCCAACTACAAGAGACCCAGTACTTC
-	TRBD2	TRBV6-5	TRBJ2-5	CASTETGGLGETQYF	TGTGCCAGCACCGAGACGGGGGGTTTGGGAGAGACCCAGTACTTC
-	-	TRBV7-9	TRBJ1-4	CASSSGWGPNEKLFF	TGTGCCAGCAGTTCCGGGTGGGGCCCTAATGAAAAACTGTTTTTT
-	-	TRBV5-1	TRBJ2-5	CASSLDGRGTQYF	TGCGCCAGCAGCTTGGATGGCCGTGGGACCCAGTACTTC